Listed below are T cell receptor beta chains from one sample, sequenced in a study of blood T cell repertoires in COVID-19. Assay used: immunoSEQ multiplex PCR; TCRdb lists only in-frame clones, some missing. The sample lists around 270,000 clones, 91% occurring once. The sample comprised peripheral blood. The receptors come from a person aged 18 to 35 with COVID-19, enrolled during active disease. Both conserved end residues are part of each CDR3. Fields, in order: J gene, V gene, CDR3 protein.

TRBJ2-1	TRBV11-2	CASSPGLAAHNEQFF
TRBJ2-1	TRBV7-7	CASSLGGGLAEMDEQFF
TRBJ2-6	TRBV27	CASRGFWSGTGTGANVLTF
TRBJ1-1	TRBV6-5	CASRDRRSTEAFF
TRBJ2-1	TRBV11-2	CASSLGPGGLNEQFF
TRBJ1-5	TRBV6-6	CASSYSEKNQPQHF
TRBJ2-2	TRBV12-5	CASGLSSGNTGELFF
TRBJ2-3	TRBV7-6	CASSLWRDSSTDTQYF
TRBJ2-1	TRBV24-1	CATSEELAGGVNEQFF
TRBJ1-2	TRBV19	CASTGILRDSLNYGYTF
TRBJ2-3	TRBV24-1	CATSDLTASGYPTDTQYF
TRBJ1-2	TRBV12-3/TRBV12-4	CASSVTRQHGYTF
TRBJ2-3	TRBV24-1	CATSARTSGDTDTQYF
TRBJ2-7	TRBV6-5	CASRGGGFSYEQYF
TRBJ2-7	TRBV6-5	CASSYGETSGPYEQYF
TRBJ2-7	TRBV20-1	CSLLPGYEQYF
TRBJ1-2	TRBV14	CASSQAPSYPGTSVYYGYTF
TRBJ1-1	TRBV30	CAWSVPGVVTEAFF